Shown below are 5 T cell receptor beta chains from a single sample sequenced in a study of blood T cell repertoires in COVID-19. Generated by immunoSEQ multiplex PCR, the TCRdb table keeps only in-frame clones and is missing some. The table records under 250,000 clones, 84% of them present only once. Sequencing was done on a sample of peripheral blood. These receptors all come from a man aged 45-60 years with active or convalescent COVID-19.

The chain has TRBV10-3 and TRBJ1-5; 7 nucleotides agree with TRBD1. CDR1 and CDR2 from the germline V gene are ENHRY and SYGVKD. V was pared by 3 bases and J by 0 bases, with 11 bases of the junction left unmatched. This CDR3 is built from 18 residues. The CDR3, as DNA: TGTGCCATCAGTGATCCGGACAGGAACGCCGATAGCAATCAGCCCCAGCATTTT. It is translated as CAISDPDRNADSNQPQHF.

This sequence joins TRBV2 and TRBJ2-1; maybe TRBD2 (7 bases). Germline lookup yields CDR1 SNHLY and CDR2 FYNNEI. Trimming took off 2 bases at V and 7 bases at J, with 15 bases between the two ends. The CDR3 totals 15 residues. The CDR3 nucleotides read TGTGCCAGCAGTGAATTGGGGGGGCTGGGTAATGAGCAGTTCTTC. Residues: CASSELGGLGNEQFF.

V and J are TRBV19 and TRBJ1-4, with 8 bases identical to TRBD1. The V segment lost 3 bases and the J segment 6 bases; nucleotides outside the gene matches: 3. Germline V lookup: CDR1 LNHDA, CDR2 SQIVND (reference sequence). The CDR3 is 14 residues long. In DNA form, the CDR3 reads TGTGCCAGTAGTATTGACAGGGGAGATGAAAAACTGTTTTTT. Amino acids: CASSIDRGDEKLFF.

The V call is TRBV5-1, the J call TRBJ2-3, with D maybe TRBD2 (6 bases). This CDR3 is built from 18 residues. Trimming stripped 5 bases from V and 0 bases from J, with 22 bases between. Germline V gene data show CDR1 as SGHRS and CDR2 as YFSETQ. The CDR3 sequence: CASSSGNLGLLSTDTQYF. CDR3 coding DNA: TGCGCCAGCAGTTCAGGGAACTTGGGACTCCTTAGCACAGATACGCAGTATTTT.

The count of this clone is one. J is TRBJ2-7 and V is TRBV2, with TRBD1 as a possible D gene (5 bases). The CDR3 is 14 amino acids. V lost 7 bases and J 3 bases, leaving 16 bases between the germline ends. Per the germline V gene, CDR1 is SNHLY and CDR2 is FYNNEI. CDR3 in amino acids: CASTIDSSYYEQYV. In DNA, the CDR3 is TGTGCCAGCACCATTGACAGCTCCTACTACGAGCAGTACGTC.